These 14 T cell receptor beta chains originate from one sample sequenced in a study of blood T cells in healthy people across ages. With a J-beta primer mix and a sample-barcoded 5' primer, a second PCR ran about 7 to 12 cycles. TCRdb reprocessed the 5' RACE reads via MiXCR and lists one record per CDR3 protein. The data contain 800,000 to 950,000 distinct CDR3 sequences, roughly 29% of them singletons. The data also belong to a second study, concerning T cells of mothers and their children.

Sequencing input: blood. These receptors all come from a woman aged 40 to 50 in good health.

The V gene is TRBV7-2, the J gene TRBJ2-3; maybe TRBD2 (6 bases). The CDR3 has 14 amino acids. Germline assignment: CDR1 SGHTA and CDR2 FQGNSA. Trimming pared 7 bases from V and 5 bases from J, leaving 16 bases between. CDR3 in amino acids: CASNRGTLRDTQYF. The CDR3 coding sequence is TGTGCCAGCAACCGGGGGACCCTTCGAGATACGCAGTATTTT.

This clonotype was picked up many times. The CDR3 DNA is TGCGCCAGCAGCCAAGATCTAGGGGGCCGGGAGCAGTACTTC. Its translation is CASSQDLGGREQYF. This chain joins TRBV4-3 and TRBJ2-7; 7 nucleotides align to TRBD1. The V segment lost 0 bases and the J segment 7 bases; nucleotides outside the gene matches: 6. The CDR3 contains 14 residues. From germline, CDR1 is LGHNA and CDR2 YSLEER.

The CDR3 reads CAGRRNNEQFF. The CDR3 DNA sequence: TGTGCCGGGAGACGGAACAATGAGCAGTTCTTC. The genes are TRBV7-9 and TRBJ2-1, with TRBD2 as a possible D gene (5 bases). CDR1 is SEHNR, CDR2 FQNEAQ, per germline (reference sequence). The ends were cut back, 11 bases at V and 5 bases at J, with 10 bases in the middle. This CDR3 is built from 11 residues. The whole variable domain, filled in from reference TRBV7-9 and TRBJ2-1, reads DTGVSQNPRHKITKRGQNVTFRCDPISEHNRLYWYRQTLGQGPEFLTYFQNEAQLEKSRLLSDRFSAERPKGSFSTLEIQRTEQGDSAMYLCAGRRNNEQFFGPGTRLTVL.

This clonotype showed up many times. The chain links TRBV10-3 to TRBJ2-5; 9 bases align to TRBD1. Germline CDR1 reads ENHRY; CDR2 reads SYGVKD. CDR3 length: 15 amino acids. Trimming removed 4 bases from V and 3 bases from J; junction bases left unmatched: 6. As DNA, the CDR3 is TGTGCCATCAGTGTCTCGAGGACAGGGGAAGAGACCCAGTACTTC. As protein: CAISVSRTGEETQYF.

The sample holds many counts of this clonotype. The V call is TRBV7-8, the J call TRBJ2-5, with D unclear. Germline V CDR1 and CDR2: SGHVS, FQNEAQ. V was cut by 4 bases and J by 2 bases, with 14 bases left in between. This CDR3 comprises 15 residues. CDR3 protein: CASSSSGLGQETQYF. The CDR3 DNA reads as TGTGCCAGCAGCTCCTCCGGTCTGGGGCAAGAGACCCAGTACTTC.

This clonotype was observed a handful of times. The J gene is TRBJ1-1, the V gene TRBV29-1; 8 bases are shared with TRBD1. The CDR3 has 14 residues. Germline V gene sequence: CDR1 SQVTM, CDR2 ANQGSEA. Trimming at V came to 7 bases and at J to 4 bases, leaving 11 bases not matched to a gene. Written as DNA, the CDR3 is TGCAGCGCGGGGGGGACAGGTGGAGGCACTGAAGCTTTCTTT. It encodes CSAGGTGGGTEAFF.

This clonotype was counted between two and nine times. This chain links TRBV9 with TRBJ2-4, with a weak D call TRBD2 (6 bases). Trimming pared 0 bases from V and 1 base from J, leaving 14 bases between. This CDR3 has 17 residues. The germline CDR1 and CDR2 sequences are SGDLS and YYNGEE. Here the CDR3 reads CASSVEGGTYAKNIQYF. The DNA of the CDR3 is TGTGCCAGCAGCGTAGAAGGAGGGACCTATGCCAAAAACATTCAGTACTTC. Filled out from reference TRBV9 and TRBJ2-4, the complete variable domain reads DSGVTQTPKHLITATGQRVTLRCSPRSGDLSVYWYQQSLDQGLQFLIQYYNGEERAKGNILERFSAQQFPDLHSELNLSSLELGDSALYFCASSVEGGTYAKNIQYFGAGTRLSVL.

This clonotype appeared once. This chain links TRBV28 with TRBJ1-1, with a weak D call TRBD1 (5 bases). This CDR3 comprises 13 residues. V lost 2 bases, J lost 6 bases, and 10 bases lay in between. The germline gives CDR1 MDHEN, CDR2 SYDVKM. The CDR3 here is CASSLRGVAEAFF. The CDR3 DNA follows: TGTGCCAGCAGTTTACGGGGGGTGGCTGAAGCTTTCTTT. Variable domain in full (rest from reference TRBV28 and TRBJ1-1): DVKVTQSSRYLVKRTGEKVFLECVQDMDHENMFWYRQDPGLGLRLIYFSYDVKMKEKGDIPEGYSVSREKKERFSLILESASTNQTSMYLCASSLRGVAEAFFGQGTRLTVV.

This clonotype was observed a handful of times. This could be a read error, since a much larger clone is one nucleotide away. The chain employs TRBV28 and TRBJ2-7; 9 bases align to TRBD1. Germline V CDR1 and CDR2: MDHEN, SYDVKM. The CDR3 loop spans 18 amino acids. In nucleotides, the CDR3 is TGTGCCAGCAGTTCCCGGGACAGGGTCATTTCGGGGGATTACGATCAGTACTTC. This encodes CASSSRDRVISGDYDQYF.

The chain links TRBV28 to TRBJ2-5; 7 bases map to TRBD1. Germline values: CDR1 MDHEN, CDR2 SYDVKM. With V trimmed by 7 bases and J by 0 bases, 8 bases remained unmatched. CDR3 length equals 15 residues. The CDR3 bases are TGTGCCAGCACCGACATGCAGGGGGACCAAGAGACCCAGTACTTC. It encodes CASTDMQGDQETQYF.

This clonotype was recorded many times. The CDR3 is CASSEGQQETQYF. In nucleotides, the CDR3 is TGTGCCAGCAGCGAGGGACAGCAAGAGACCCAGTACTTC. The chain combines TRBV6-6 with TRBJ2-5; 7 bases match TRBD1. The germline V gene encodes CDR1 MNHNY and CDR2 SVGAGI (reference sequence). V shed 6 bases and J 2 bases; nucleotides not matched to a gene: 3. This CDR3 has 13 amino acids.

This clonotype was picked up a small number of times. J is TRBJ1-2 and V is TRBV12-3 or TRBV12-4; no clear D gene. The CDR3 extends over 12 amino acids. Trimming shortened V by 5 bases and J by 8 bases, and 12 bases separated the two germline ends. The DNA for the CDR3 is TGTGCCAGCAGTCCTGACATCGGAGGCTACACCTTC. Protein product: CASSPDIGGYTF.

This clonotype was seen more than once but under ten times. The V call is TRBV20-1, the J call TRBJ1-3; 10 positions match TRBD1. Losses at the gene ends were 6 bases for V and 3 bases for J; bases not matched to a gene: 8. Per germline, CDR1 DFQATT and CDR2 SNEGSKA (reference sequence). The CDR3 totals 15 residues. CDR3 loop: CSASRDRGYGNTIYF. CDR3 sequence (DNA): TGCAGTGCCAGTCGGGACAGGGGTTATGGAAACACCATATATTTT.

The CDR3 loop is CSAPLPGTGGYEQYF. CDR3 sequence (DNA): TGCAGTGCCCCTTTACCCGGGACAGGGGGATACGAGCAGTACTTC. The genes are TRBV20-1 and TRBJ2-7, with TRBD1 identical over 11 bases. The CDR3 runs to 15 residues. Trimming cost V 6 bases and J 4 bases; bases outside gene matches: 11. The germline V gene has CDR1 DFQATT and CDR2 SNEGSKA (reference sequence).